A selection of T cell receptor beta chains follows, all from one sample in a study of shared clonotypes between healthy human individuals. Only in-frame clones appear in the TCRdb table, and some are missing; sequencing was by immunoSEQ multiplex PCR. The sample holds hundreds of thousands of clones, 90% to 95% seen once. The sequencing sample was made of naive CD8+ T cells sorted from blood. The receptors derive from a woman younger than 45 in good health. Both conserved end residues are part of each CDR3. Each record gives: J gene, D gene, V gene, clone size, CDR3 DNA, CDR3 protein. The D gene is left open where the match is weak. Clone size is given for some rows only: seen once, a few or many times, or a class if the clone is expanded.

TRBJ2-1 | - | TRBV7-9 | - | TGTGCCAGCAGCCCCGGGTACAATGAGCAGTTCTTC | CASSPGYNEQFF
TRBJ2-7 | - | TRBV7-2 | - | TGTGCCAGCAGCTTCGGACACTCCTACGAGCAGTACTTC | CASSFGHSYEQYF
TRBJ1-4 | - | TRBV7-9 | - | TGTGCCAGCCAGGGGGAAAAACTGTTTTTT | CASQGEKLFF
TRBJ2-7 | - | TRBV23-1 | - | TGCGCCAGCAGTCAATCCAACAAGAGCTCCTACGAGCAGTACTTC | CASSQSNKSSYEQYF
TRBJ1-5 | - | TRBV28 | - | TGTGCCAGCAGTTGGTATACCGGGACCCTGGGCAATCAGCCCCAGCATTTT | CASSWYTGTLGNQPQHF
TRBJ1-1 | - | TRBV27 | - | TGTGCCAGCAGTCCCTTTTTGGTCAGGCTGAACACTGAAGCTTTCTTT | CASSPFLVRLNTEAFF
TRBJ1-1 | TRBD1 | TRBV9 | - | TGTGCCAGCAGCGAGAGGGACAGGATTAACACTGAAGCTTTCTTT | CASSERDRINTEAFF
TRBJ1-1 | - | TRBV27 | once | TGTGCCAGCAGTTTAGGTAGGGGGGGCATGAACACTGAAGCTTTCTTT | CASSLGRGGMNTEAFF
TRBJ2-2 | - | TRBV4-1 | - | TGCGCCAGCAGCCCACGGTTTGGGAACACCGGGGAGCTGTTTTTT | CASSPRFGNTGELFF
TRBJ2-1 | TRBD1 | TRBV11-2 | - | TGTGCCAGCAGCTTAGGACAGGGGAATGAGCAGTTCTTC | CASSLGQGNEQFF
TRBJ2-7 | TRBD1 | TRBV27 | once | TGTGCCAGCAGGACAGGGTACCACGAGCAGTACTTC | CASRTGYHEQYF
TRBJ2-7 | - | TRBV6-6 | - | TGTGCCAGCAGTTACTCACTGGGCCTCTCCTACGAGCAGTACTTC | CASSYSLGLSYEQYF
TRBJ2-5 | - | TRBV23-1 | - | TGCGCCAGCAGCCCAGAAGAGACCCAGTACTTC | CASSPEETQYF
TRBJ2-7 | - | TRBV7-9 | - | TGTGCCAGCAGCTTGGCCTCATCCTACGAGCAGTACTTC | CASSLASSYEQYF
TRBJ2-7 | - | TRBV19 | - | TGTGCCAGTAGTTTCTACGGGCTAAACTCCTACGAGCAGTACTTC | CASSFYGLNSYEQYF
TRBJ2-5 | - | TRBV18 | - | TGTGCCAGCTCACCCTCAGGGACGGAGACCCAGTACTTC | CASSPSGTETQYF
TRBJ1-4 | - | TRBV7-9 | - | TGTGCCAGCAGCTTAGAATCCCACCCAGCTAATGAAAAACTGTTTTTT | CASSLESHPANEKLFF
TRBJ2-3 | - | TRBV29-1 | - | TGCAGCGTTGAGGCGGGTCTAGTGTTAGATACGCAGTATTTT | CSVEAGLVLDTQYF
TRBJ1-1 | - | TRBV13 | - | TGTGCCAGCAGCTTAGGCCCGGGGAAAAACACTGAAGCTTTCTTT | CASSLGPGKNTEAFF
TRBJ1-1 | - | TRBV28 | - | TGTGCCAGCAGTCCGGGGTATCGGAACACTGAAGCTTTCTTT | CASSPGYRNTEAFF
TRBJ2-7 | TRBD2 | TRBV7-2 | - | TGTGCCAGCAGCTCCTTTACTAGCGGGAGACCCTACGAGCAGTACTTC | CASSSFTSGRPYEQYF
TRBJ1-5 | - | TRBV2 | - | TGTGCCAGCAGTGGGCGCAATCAGCCCCAGCATTTT | CASSGRNQPQHF
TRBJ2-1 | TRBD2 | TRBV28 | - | TGTGCCAGCAGTTTTGGGCTAGCGGGAGCCAATGAGCAGTTCTTC | CASSFGLAGANEQFF
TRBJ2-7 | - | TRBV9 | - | TGTGCCAGCAGCCCCACTCGGACTGGATTAGGCGAGCAGTACTTC | CASSPTRTGLGEQYF
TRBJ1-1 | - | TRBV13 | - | TGTGCCAGCAGCGAAGGGAAAGGGATCACTGAAGCTTTCTTT | CASSEGKGITEAFF
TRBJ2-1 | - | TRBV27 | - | TGTGCCAGCAGTTTAGGACACCCGGGTAGGTTGTACAATGAGCAGTTCTTC | CASSLGHPGRLYNEQFF
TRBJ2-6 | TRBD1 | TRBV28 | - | TGTGCCAGCAGTTTAGATCACTCGGGACAGGACGTCTTGGGGGCCAACGTCCTGACTTTC | CASSLDHSGQDVLGANVLTF
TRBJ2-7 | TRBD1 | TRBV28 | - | TGTGCCAGCAGTTTGAGGGGGCGATACGAGCAGTACTTC | CASSLRGRYEQYF
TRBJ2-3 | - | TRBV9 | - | TGTGCCAGCAGCGCGCCCCAACAGGGCACAGATACGCAGTATTTT | CASSAPQQGTDTQYF
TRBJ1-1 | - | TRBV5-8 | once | TGTGCCAGCAGCCAGGGTCTCATGAACACTGAAGCTTTCTTT | CASSQGLMNTEAFF
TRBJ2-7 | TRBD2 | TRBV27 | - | TGTGCCAGCAGTCCCGGGGGGTGGAGCTCCTACGAGCAGTACTTC | CASSPGGWSSYEQYF
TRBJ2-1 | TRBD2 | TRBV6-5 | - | TGTGCCAGCAGTAGAAGCGGGGATCACAATGAGCAGTTCTTC | CASSRSGDHNEQFF
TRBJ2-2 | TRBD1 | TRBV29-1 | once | TGCAGCGTTGAATCCTTGACAGGGGGCAACACCGGGGAGCTGTTTTTT | CSVESLTGGNTGELFF
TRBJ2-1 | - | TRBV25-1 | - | TGTGCGGTGGAGCGAGTACGTGAGCAGTTCTTC | CAVERVREQFF
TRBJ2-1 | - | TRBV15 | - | TGTGCCACCAGCAGAGACAGTTACAATGAGCAGTTCTTC | CATSRDSYNEQFF
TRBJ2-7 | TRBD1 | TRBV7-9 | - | TGTGCCAGCAGCTTAGGGCCGGGACAGGGAGAACTGGCCGAGCAGTACTTC | CASSLGPGQGELAEQYF
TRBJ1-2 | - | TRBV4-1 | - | TGCGCCAGCAGCCAAGTGCACCTTTACAGGGTGGTTGATTCCTATGGCTACACCTTC | CASSQVHLYRVVDSYGYTF
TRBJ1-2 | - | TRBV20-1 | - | TGCAGTGTTTTCGGGGGATACGGCTACACCTTC | CSVFGGYGYTF
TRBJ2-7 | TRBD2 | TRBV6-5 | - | TGTGCCAGCAGCCTTAGCGGGAGCTACGAGCAGTACTTC | CASSLSGSYEQYF
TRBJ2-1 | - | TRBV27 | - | TGTGCCAGCAGTTTTCCAAGGGGTGAGCAGTTCTTC | CASSFPRGEQFF